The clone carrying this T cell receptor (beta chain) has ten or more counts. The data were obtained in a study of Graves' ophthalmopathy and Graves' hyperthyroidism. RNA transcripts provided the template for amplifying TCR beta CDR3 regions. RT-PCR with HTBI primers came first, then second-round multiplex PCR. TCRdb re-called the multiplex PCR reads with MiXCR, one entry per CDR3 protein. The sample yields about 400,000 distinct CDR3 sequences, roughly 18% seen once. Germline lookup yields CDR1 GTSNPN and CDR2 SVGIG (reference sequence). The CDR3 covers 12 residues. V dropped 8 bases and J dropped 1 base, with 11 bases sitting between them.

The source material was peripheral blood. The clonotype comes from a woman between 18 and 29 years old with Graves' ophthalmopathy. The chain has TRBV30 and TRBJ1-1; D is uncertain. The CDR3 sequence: CARRWGNTEAFF. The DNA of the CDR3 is TGTGCCAGACGTTGGGGGAACACTGAAGCTTTCTTT.